The rows below give T cell receptor beta chains drawn from one sample of a study of cytomegalovirus exposure and HLA in healthy donors. Using immunoSEQ multiplex PCR, the repertoire was profiled, and TCRdb retains in-frame clones only, with some absent. The repertoire holds around 110,000 clones, with approximately 80% as singletons. The sequencing sample was made of PBMCs. The receptors were sampled from a young woman in good health and CMV-seronegative. CDR3s include the opening cysteine and the closing phenylalanine or tryptophan. D genes are given only for firm matches. Clone size is not always given. Where it is, it says once, few, many or a class for expanded clones.

size: NA
D: TRBD1
J: TRBJ2-7
V: TRBV11-2
CDR3: CASSLGTDSYEQYF
DNA: TGCGCCAGCAGCTTGGGGACAGACTCCTACGAGCAGTACTTC

size: few
D: TRBD2
J: TRBJ2-3
V: TRBV5-1
CDR3: CASSLGLAGSTDTQYF
DNA: TGCGCCAGCAGCTTGGGACTAGCGGGAAGCACAGATACGCAGTATTTT

size: once
D: TRBD2
J: TRBJ2-2
V: TRBV7-9
CDR3: CASSPRLAGSTGELFF
DNA: TGTGCCAGCAGCCCCCGCCTAGCGGGAAGTACCGGGGAGCTGTTTTTT

size: NA
D: TRBD1
J: TRBJ2-6
V: TRBV19
CDR3: CASRDRSTPGANVLTF
DNA: TGTGCCAGTAGGGACAGGAGCACTCCGGGGGCCAACGTCCTGACTTTC

size: NA
D: TRBD1
J: TRBJ1-2
V: TRBV4-3
CDR3: CASSQLTGMEGYTF
DNA: TGCGCCAGCAGCCAGTTGACAGGGATGGAGGGCTACACCTTC

size: NA
D: TRBD1
J: TRBJ2-7
V: TRBV28
CDR3: CASSDPDRGKYEQYF
DNA: TGTGCCAGCAGTGATCCGGACAGGGGGAAATACGAGCAGTACTTC

size: NA
D: TRBD2
J: TRBJ2-7
V: TRBV5-8
CDR3: CASSPRGTSPYEQYF
DNA: TGTGCCAGCAGCCCCCGGGGGACTAGCCCCTACGAGCAGTACTTC

size: NA
D: NA
J: TRBJ1-4
V: TRBV6-1
CDR3: CASRGTLTNEKLFF
DNA: TGTGCCAGCAGGGGGACACTAACTAATGAAAAACTGTTTTTT

size: NA
D: TRBD2
J: TRBJ2-3
V: TRBV5-1
CDR3: CASSSRTSGSADTQYF
DNA: TGCGCCAGCAGCTCCCGGACTAGCGGGAGCGCAGATACGCAGTATTTT

size: once
D: TRBD1
J: TRBJ2-7
V: TRBV2
CDR3: CAIDTRDRASYEQYF
DNA: TGTGCCATTGATACCCGGGACAGGGCTTCCTACGAGCAGTACTTC

size: NA
D: TRBD1
J: TRBJ1-5
V: TRBV28
CDR3: CASTQWAGGAGQPQHF
DNA: TGTGCCAGCACCCAATGGGCAGGGGGCGCCGGTCAGCCCCAGCATTTT

size: NA
D: NA
J: TRBJ2-1
V: TRBV27
CDR3: CAGRSLYNEQFF
DNA: TGTGCCGGCAGATCGTTGTACAATGAGCAGTTCTTC

size: NA
D: TRBD1
J: TRBJ1-4
V: TRBV6-5
CDR3: CASSQGAAAGEKLFF
DNA: TGTGCCAGCAGCCAGGGGGCGGCCGCGGGGGAAAAACTGTTTTTT

size: NA
D: TRBD1
J: TRBJ1-5
V: TRBV25-1
CDR3: CASSEGQGQRPQHF
DNA: TGTGCCAGCAGTGAGGGACAGGGGCAAAGGCCCCAGCATTTT

size: NA
D: TRBD1
J: TRBJ1-2
V: TRBV7-2
CDR3: CASSLEETTGGQGLVTF
DNA: TGTGCCAGCAGCTTGGAAGAGACTACAGGGGGCCAAGGGCTGGTCACCTTC

size: NA
D: TRBD2
J: TRBJ2-7
V: TRBV30
CDR3: CAWSDPGTSHHEQYF
DNA: TGTGCCTGGAGTGACCCGGGGACTAGCCATCACGAGCAGTACTTC

size: NA
D: NA
J: TRBJ1-1
V: TRBV28
CDR3: CASGAAWGERTEAFF
DNA: TGTGCCAGCGGGGCCGCGTGGGGGGAGCGGACTGAAGCTTTCTTT

size: NA
D: TRBD1
J: TRBJ1-1
V: TRBV14
CDR3: CASSLRTGGLSTEAFF
DNA: TGTGCCAGCAGCCTACGGACAGGGGGTTTGAGCACTGAAGCTTTCTTT

size: NA
D: TRBD1
J: TRBJ1-3
V: TRBV18
CDR3: CASSPIGDSYLNGDTIYF
DNA: TGTGCCAGCTCACCAATAGGGGACAGCTACCTCAATGGGGACACCATATATTTT

size: few
D: TRBD1
J: TRBJ1-1
V: TRBV7-9
CDR3: CSSSIYRGNSGNTEAFF
DNA: TGTTCCAGCAGCATCTACAGGGGGAACTCCGGGAACACTGAAGCTTTCTTT

size: NA
D: NA
J: TRBJ2-6
V: TRBV2
CDR3: CASLRSGANVLTF
DNA: TGTGCCAGCTTGCGCTCTGGGGCCAACGTCCTGACTTTC

size: NA
D: TRBD1
J: TRBJ2-5
V: TRBV5-1
CDR3: CASSSTGERIQETQYF
DNA: TGCGCCAGCAGTTCTACAGGGGAGAGGATACAAGAGACCCAGTACTTC

size: few
D: NA
J: TRBJ2-7
V: TRBV27
CDR3: CASSLKPLARLYEQYF
DNA: TGTGCCAGCAGTTTAAAGCCCCTAGCGAGGTTATACGAGCAGTACTTC

size: NA
D: NA
J: TRBJ2-7
V: TRBV28
CDR3: CASSFQDYEQYF
DNA: TGTGCCAGCAGTTTTCAGGACTACGAGCAGTACTTC

size: NA
D: TRBD2
J: TRBJ2-1
V: TRBV29-1
CDR3: CSGCTSVNNEQFF
DNA: TGCAGCGGCTGCACTAGCGTGAACAATGAGCAGTTCTTC

size: NA
D: NA
J: TRBJ1-2
V: TRBV7-8
CDR3: CASTMVGLAGTFYGYTF
DNA: TGTGCCAGCACAATGGTGGGACTAGCAGGGACATTCTATGGCTACACCTTC

size: once
D: NA
J: TRBJ2-7
V: TRBV19
CDR3: CASSPRPSSYEQYF
DNA: TGTGCCAGTAGTCCGCGCCCCTCCTCCTACGAGCAGTACTTC

size: NA
D: NA
J: TRBJ2-1
V: TRBV14
CDR3: CASSQVGAGYNEQFF
DNA: TGTGCCAGCAGCCAAGTGGGGGCAGGCTACAATGAGCAGTTCTTC

size: NA
D: TRBD2
J: TRBJ2-2
V: TRBV18
CDR3: CASSLSSGKNTGELFF
DNA: TGTGCCAGCTCACTATCTAGCGGGAAAAACACCGGGGAGCTGTTTTTT

size: NA
D: NA
J: TRBJ2-5
V: TRBV7-7
CDR3: CASSLSGRGQETQYF
DNA: TGTGCCAGCAGCTTATCAGGAAGGGGCCAAGAGACCCAGTACTTC

size: NA
D: NA
J: TRBJ2-1
V: TRBV7-8
CDR3: CASSSLPWLAVNEQFF
DNA: TGTGCCAGCAGCTCCCTGCCCTGGCTAGCAGTCAATGAGCAGTTCTTC

size: NA
D: NA
J: TRBJ2-7
V: TRBV6-5
CDR3: CASSPLRTVGYEQYF
DNA: TGTGCCAGCAGTCCCTTAAGGACAGTAGGCTACGAGCAGTACTTC

size: once
D: NA
J: TRBJ2-7
V: TRBV20-1
CDR3: CSASTYEQYF
DNA: TGCAGTGCTAGCACTTACGAGCAGTACTTC

size: NA
D: NA
J: TRBJ1-1
V: TRBV28
CDR3: CASSLAGGGRTEAFF
DNA: TGTGCCAGCAGTTTGGCCGGGGGGGGGAGGACTGAAGCTTTCTTT

size: NA
D: TRBD1
J: TRBJ1-1
V: TRBV5-1
CDR3: CASSLVDLTGRNTEAFF
DNA: TGCGCCAGCAGCTTGGTAGATTTGACAGGGAGGAACACTGAAGCTTTCTTT

size: NA
D: NA
J: TRBJ2-5
V: TRBV6-5
CDR3: CASSGGTPQETQYF
DNA: TGTGCCAGCAGTGGGGGGACTCCTCAAGAGACCCAGTACTTC

size: NA
D: NA
J: TRBJ1-5
V: TRBV6-5
CDR3: CASSYLGGSSNQPQHF
DNA: TGTGCCAGCAGTTACCTCGGGGGTTCGAGCAATCAGCCCCAGCATTTT

size: NA
D: NA
J: TRBJ1-5
V: TRBV19
CDR3: CASLGWGLSNQPQHF
DNA: TGTGCCAGCCTAGGCTGGGGCCTATCCAATCAGCCCCAGCATTTT

size: NA
D: NA
J: TRBJ2-1
V: TRBV7-2
CDR3: CASSLVLDSYNEQFF
DNA: TGTGCCAGCAGCTTAGTACTAGACTCCTACAATGAGCAGTTCTTC

size: NA
D: NA
J: TRBJ2-2
V: TRBV5-1
CDR3: CASSPKGENTGELFF
DNA: TGCGCCAGCAGCCCCAAAGGGGAGAACACCGGGGAGCTGTTTTTT

size: once
D: NA
J: TRBJ1-5
V: TRBV28
CDR3: CASSYGLVQPQHF
DNA: TGTGCCAGCAGTTATGGCTTGGTACAGCCCCAGCATTTT

size: NA
D: TRBD2
J: TRBJ2-5
V: TRBV7-9
CDR3: CASSLPIRTSGVETQYF
DNA: TGTGCCAGCAGCTTACCGATAAGGACTAGCGGGGTAGAGACCCAGTACTTC

size: once
D: NA
J: TRBJ1-1
V: TRBV7-9
CDR3: CASSVTENTEAFF
DNA: TGTGCCAGCAGCGTAACTGAGAACACTGAAGCTTTCTTT

size: once
D: NA
J: TRBJ2-3
V: TRBV7-7
CDR3: CASSLSVTDTQYF
DNA: TGTGCCAGCAGCTTAAGCGTTACAGATACGCAGTATTTT

size: NA
D: TRBD1
J: TRBJ2-6
V: TRBV10-2
CDR3: CASSEGQGSGANVLTF
DNA: TGCGCCAGCAGTGAAGGACAGGGTTCTGGGGCCAACGTCCTGACTTTC

size: NA
D: NA
J: TRBJ1-2
V: TRBV7-9
CDR3: CASSSGRDYGYTF
DNA: TGTGCCAGCAGCTCGGGCAGGGACTATGGCTACACCTTC

size: once
D: NA
J: TRBJ1-1
V: TRBV7-8
CDR3: CASRYRRESEAFF
DNA: TGTGCCAGCAGGTACAGAAGGGAGAGCGAAGCTTTCTTT

size: NA
D: NA
J: TRBJ2-7
V: TRBV27
CDR3: CASSLSYRRGVLSYEQYF
DNA: TGTGCCAGCAGTTTATCCTACCGCAGGGGGGTCTTGTCCTACGAGCAGTACTTC

size: NA
D: TRBD1
J: TRBJ2-5
V: TRBV28
CDR3: CASRGQGMGETQYF
DNA: TGTGCCAGCAGAGGACAGGGAATGGGAGAGACCCAGTACTTC

size: NA
D: NA
J: TRBJ1-5
V: TRBV7-8
CDR3: CASSLGSGMSNQPQHF
DNA: TGTGCCAGCAGCTTGGGCTCAGGGATGAGCAATCAGCCCCAGCATTTT

size: NA
D: TRBD2
J: TRBJ2-1
V: TRBV7-9
CDR3: CSSSLPPGLAGGEEQFF
DNA: TGTTCCAGCAGCTTACCTCCGGGACTAGCGGGAGGAGAGGAGCAGTTCTTC

size: once
D: NA
J: TRBJ2-7
V: TRBV10-3
CDR3: CAISDHGRASYEQYF
DNA: TGTGCCATCAGTGACCACGGGCGGGCCTCCTACGAGCAGTACTTC

size: NA
D: NA
J: TRBJ2-3
V: TRBV6-4
CDR3: CAKLDDTQYF
DNA: TGTGCCAAACTAGACGATACGCAGTATTTT

size: NA
D: TRBD1
J: TRBJ1-2
V: TRBV14
CDR3: CASSLRDSRPPDGYTF
DNA: TGTGCCAGCAGCCTCAGGGACAGTCGGCCACCGGATGGCTACACCTTC

size: NA
D: NA
J: TRBJ2-1
V: TRBV27
CDR3: CASWGRQVGEQFF
DNA: TGTGCCAGCTGGGGGCGGCAGGTGGGTGAGCAGTTCTTC

size: NA
D: NA
J: TRBJ2-5
V: TRBV18
CDR3: CASSLLGPSGGQETQYF
DNA: TGTGCCAGCTCACTCCTCGGCCCTTCCGGGGGCCAAGAGACCCAGTACTTC

size: NA
D: NA
J: TRBJ1-2
V: TRBV28
CDR3: CASSSSGGYTF
DNA: TGTGCCAGCAGTTCGAGTGGTGGCTACACCTTC

size: NA
D: NA
J: TRBJ2-3
V: TRBV7-9
CDR3: CASSPRTTREDTQYF
DNA: TGTGCCAGCAGCCCACGGACGACAAGGGAGGATACGCAGTATTTT

size: NA
D: TRBD2
J: TRBJ2-3
V: TRBV28
CDR3: CASSFEAGDTDTQYF
DNA: TGTGCCAGCAGTTTCGAAGCGGGAGATACAGATACGCAGTATTTT